This TCR beta chain stems from a study of CD8 T cells in ankylosing spondylitis. The CDR3 extends over 14 amino acids. J gave up 4 bases and V 6 bases, and 7 bases lay outside the gene matches. TCRdb re-called the 5' RACE reads with MiXCR, one entry per CDR3 protein. The sample yields approximately 200,000 distinct CDR3 sequences, around 13% seen once. The chain has TRBV12-3 or TRBV12-4 and TRBJ2-5, with 8 bases lining up with TRBD1. Sequencing was done on a sample of blood, either unsorted or a sorted T cell fraction (not recorded which). The TCR comes from a male donor with ankylosing spondylitis or in good health (not recorded which). Here the CDR3 reads CASSPGGMGETQYF. The CDR3 DNA reads as TGTGCCAGCAGCCCAGGGGGCATGGGAGAGACCCAGTACTTC.